This T cell receptor beta chain stems from a study of T cells expressing NK-cell markers. As for the study in general: Sorted CD3+CD56+NKG2C+, CD3+CD56+NKG2C- and CD3+CD56-NKG2C+ T cells provided the TCR beta repertoires. Of eight sequenced donors, seven were HCMV-seropositive and one HCMV-seronegative.

Turning to this clonotype: No antigen is known for it.

Findings of the study overall: These clonotypes also led the CD3+CD56-NKG2C+ fraction in a handful of donors.

Each CDR3 protein gets one entry in TCRdb, which reprocessed the 5' RACE reads and gives no DNA. This sample lists 350,000 to 400,000 distinct CDR3 sequences; its ten largest clones have over 8.5%. This CDR3 has 18 residues. The chain employs TRBV12-3 or TRBV12-4 and TRBJ2-5; the TRBD2 assignment by TCRdb is unverifiable without DNA. The sequence came from a woman aged 45-65 years in good health. The material sequenced was blood T cells: a sorted CD56 or NKG2C T cell subset, CD4+ or CD8+ T cells, or bulk PBMC T cells (not recorded which). CDR3 sequence reads: CASSSQTSGVNFQETQYF.